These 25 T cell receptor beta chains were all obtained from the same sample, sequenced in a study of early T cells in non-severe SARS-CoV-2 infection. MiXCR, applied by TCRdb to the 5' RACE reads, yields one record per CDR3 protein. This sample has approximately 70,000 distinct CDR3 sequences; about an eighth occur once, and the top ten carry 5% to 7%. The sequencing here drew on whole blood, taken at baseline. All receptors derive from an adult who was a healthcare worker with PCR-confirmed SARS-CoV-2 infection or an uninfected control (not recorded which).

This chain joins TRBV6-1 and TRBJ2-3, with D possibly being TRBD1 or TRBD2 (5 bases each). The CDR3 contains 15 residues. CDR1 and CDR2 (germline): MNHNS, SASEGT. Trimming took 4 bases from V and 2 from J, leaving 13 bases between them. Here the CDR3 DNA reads TGTGCCAGCAGTGGCCGGGACGGCAACACAGATACGCAGTATTTT. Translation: CASSGRDGNTDTQYF.

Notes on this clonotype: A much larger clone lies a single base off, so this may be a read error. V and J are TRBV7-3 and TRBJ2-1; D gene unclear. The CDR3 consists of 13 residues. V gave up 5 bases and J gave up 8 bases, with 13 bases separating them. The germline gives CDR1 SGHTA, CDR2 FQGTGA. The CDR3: CASSTSSNDEQFF. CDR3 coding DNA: TGTGCCAGCAGCACATCGTCAAACGATGAGCAGTTCTTC.

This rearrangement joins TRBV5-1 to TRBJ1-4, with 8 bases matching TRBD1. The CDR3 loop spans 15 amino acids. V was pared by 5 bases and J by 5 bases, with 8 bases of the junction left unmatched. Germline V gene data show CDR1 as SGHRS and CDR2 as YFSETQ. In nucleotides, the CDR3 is TGCGCCAGCAGGGATACAGGGGGTGCAAATGAAAAACTGTTTTTT. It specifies CASRDTGGANEKLFF.

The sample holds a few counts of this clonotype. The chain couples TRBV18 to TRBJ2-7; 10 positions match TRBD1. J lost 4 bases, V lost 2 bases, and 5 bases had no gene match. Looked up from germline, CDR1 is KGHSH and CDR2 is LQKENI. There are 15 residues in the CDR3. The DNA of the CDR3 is TGTGCCAGCTCACCAGCGGGACAGGGGAGGTACGAGCAGTACTTC. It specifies CASSPAGQGRYEQYF.

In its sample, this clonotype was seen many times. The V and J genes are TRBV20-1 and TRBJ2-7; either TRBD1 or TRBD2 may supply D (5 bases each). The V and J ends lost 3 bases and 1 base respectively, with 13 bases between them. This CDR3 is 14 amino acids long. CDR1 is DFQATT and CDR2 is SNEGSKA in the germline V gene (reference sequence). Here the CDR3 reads CSASHGATSYEQYF. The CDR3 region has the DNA TGCAGTGCTAGCCACGGGGCTACGTCCTACGAGCAGTACTTC.

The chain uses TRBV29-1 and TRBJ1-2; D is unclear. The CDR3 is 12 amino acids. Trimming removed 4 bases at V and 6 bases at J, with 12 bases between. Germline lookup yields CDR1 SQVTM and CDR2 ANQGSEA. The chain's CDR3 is CSVGEGPHGYTF. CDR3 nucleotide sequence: TGCAGCGTTGGAGAAGGGCCTCATGGCTACACCTTC.

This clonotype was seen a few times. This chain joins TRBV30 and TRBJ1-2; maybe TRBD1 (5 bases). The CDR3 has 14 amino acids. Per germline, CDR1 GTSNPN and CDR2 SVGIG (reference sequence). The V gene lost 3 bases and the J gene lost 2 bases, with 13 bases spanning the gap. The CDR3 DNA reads TGTGCCTGGAGGGGACCCGAAAGGAACTATGGCTACACCTTC. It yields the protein CAWRGPERNYGYTF.

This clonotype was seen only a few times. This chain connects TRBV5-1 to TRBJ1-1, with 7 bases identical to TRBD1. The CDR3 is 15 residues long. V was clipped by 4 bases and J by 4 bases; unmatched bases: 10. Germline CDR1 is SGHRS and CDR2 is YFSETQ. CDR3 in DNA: TGCGCCAGCAGCCCGGACCAGGGGGGGAGCACTGAAGCTTTCTTT. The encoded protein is CASSPDQGGSTEAFF.

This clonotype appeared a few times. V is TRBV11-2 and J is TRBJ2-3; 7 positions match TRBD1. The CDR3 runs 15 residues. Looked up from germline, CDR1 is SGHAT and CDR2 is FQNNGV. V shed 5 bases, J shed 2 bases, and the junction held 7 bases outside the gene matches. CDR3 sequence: CASSRVTGNTDTQYF. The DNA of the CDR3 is TGTGCCAGCAGCCGCGTGACAGGGAACACAGATACGCAGTATTTT.

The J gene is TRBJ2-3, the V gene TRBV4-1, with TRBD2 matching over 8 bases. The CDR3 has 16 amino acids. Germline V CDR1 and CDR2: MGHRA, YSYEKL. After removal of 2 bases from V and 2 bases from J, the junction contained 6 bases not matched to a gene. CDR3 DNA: TGCGCCAGCAGCCAAATAGCGGGGATCTCCACAGATACGCAGTATTTT. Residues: CASSQIAGISTDTQYF.

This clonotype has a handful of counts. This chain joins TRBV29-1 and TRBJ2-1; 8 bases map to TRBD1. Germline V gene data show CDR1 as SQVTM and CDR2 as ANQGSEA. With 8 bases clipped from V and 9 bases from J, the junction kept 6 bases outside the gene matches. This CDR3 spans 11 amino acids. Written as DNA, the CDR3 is TGCAGCATCGACAGGGGTAGTGAGCAGTTCTTC. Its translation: CSIDRGSEQFF.

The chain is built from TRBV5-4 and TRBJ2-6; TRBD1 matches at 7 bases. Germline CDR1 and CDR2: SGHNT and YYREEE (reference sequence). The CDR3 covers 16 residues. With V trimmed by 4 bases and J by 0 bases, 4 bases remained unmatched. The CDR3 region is CASSPGQSSGANVLTF. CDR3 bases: TGTGCCAGCAGCCCGGGACAGAGCTCTGGGGCCAACGTCCTGACTTTC.

CDR3 nucleotide sequence: TGTGCCAGCAGCATGGGACAGGGGGTTCGTCAGCCCCAGCATTTT. It encodes CASSMGQGVRQPQHF. This rearrangement joins TRBV7-3 to TRBJ1-5, with 11 bases that match TRBD1. V was pared by 5 bases and J by 6 bases, with 6 bases of the junction left unmatched. CDR3 length equals 15 residues. Germline-derived CDR1 and CDR2 are SGHTA and FQGTGA.

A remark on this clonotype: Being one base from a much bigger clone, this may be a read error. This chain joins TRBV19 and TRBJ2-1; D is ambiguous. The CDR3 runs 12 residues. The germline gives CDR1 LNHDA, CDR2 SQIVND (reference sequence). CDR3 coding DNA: TGTGCCAGTAGCCCCCCCGCGAATGAGCAGTCCTTC. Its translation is CASSPPANEQSF. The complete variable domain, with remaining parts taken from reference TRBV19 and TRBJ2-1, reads DGGITQSPKYLFRKEGQNVTLSCEQNLNHDAMYWYRQDPGQGLRLIYYSQIVNDFQKGDIAEGYSVSREKKESFPLTVTSAQKNPTAFYLCASSPPANEQSFGPGTRLTVL.

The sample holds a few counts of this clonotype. CDR3: CASSYSLAGHEQYF. As DNA, the CDR3 is TGTGCCAGCAGTTACTCGTTAGCCGGCCACGAGCAGTACTTC. This rearrangement joins TRBV6-5 to TRBJ2-7; D is ambiguous. From germline, CDR1 is MNHEY and CDR2 SVGAGI. The germline V and J ends were trimmed by 0 bases and 5 bases, with 11 bases remaining between them. CDR3 size: 14 residues.

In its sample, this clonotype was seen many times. The CDR3 region is CSVEAMGQPNTEAFF. The CDR3 DNA follows: TGCAGCGTTGAAGCGATGGGACAGCCGAACACTGAAGCTTTCTTT. The chain combines TRBV29-1 with TRBJ1-1; TRBD1 matches 7 bases. The CDR3 is made up of 15 amino acids. The trim removed 1 base at V and 1 base at J, leaving 6 bases unmatched. The germline gives CDR1 SQVTM, CDR2 ANQGSEA.

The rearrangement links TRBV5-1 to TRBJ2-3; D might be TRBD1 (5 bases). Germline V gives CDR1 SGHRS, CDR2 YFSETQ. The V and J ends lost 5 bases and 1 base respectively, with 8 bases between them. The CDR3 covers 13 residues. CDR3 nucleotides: TGCGCCAGCAGGGAAGGGGGCACAGATACGCAGTATTTT. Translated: CASREGGTDTQYF.

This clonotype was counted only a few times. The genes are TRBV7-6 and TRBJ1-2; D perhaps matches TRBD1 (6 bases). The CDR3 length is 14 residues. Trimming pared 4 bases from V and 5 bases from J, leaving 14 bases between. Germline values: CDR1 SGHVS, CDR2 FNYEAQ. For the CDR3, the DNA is TGTGCCAGCAGCTCCCTCCAGGGGAGGTATGGCTACACCTTC. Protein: CASSSLQGRYGYTF.

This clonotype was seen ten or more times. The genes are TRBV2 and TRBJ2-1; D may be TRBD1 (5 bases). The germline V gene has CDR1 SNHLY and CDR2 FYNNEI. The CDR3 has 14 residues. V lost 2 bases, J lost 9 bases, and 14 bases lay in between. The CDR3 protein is CASSEYRGTAEQFF. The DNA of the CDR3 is TGTGCCAGCAGTGAATATAGGGGAACCGCTGAGCAGTTCTTC.

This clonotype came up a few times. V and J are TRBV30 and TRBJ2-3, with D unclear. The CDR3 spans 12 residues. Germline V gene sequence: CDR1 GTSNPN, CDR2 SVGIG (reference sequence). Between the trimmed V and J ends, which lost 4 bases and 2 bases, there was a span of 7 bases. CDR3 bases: TGTGCCTGGACTACCGCCACAGATACGCAGTATTTT. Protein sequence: CAWTTATDTQYF.

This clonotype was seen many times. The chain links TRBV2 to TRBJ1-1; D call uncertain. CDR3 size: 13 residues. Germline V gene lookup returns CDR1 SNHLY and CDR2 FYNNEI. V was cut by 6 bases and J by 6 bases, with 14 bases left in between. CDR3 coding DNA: TGTGCCAGCAGAACCCAGTGGGGTTCTGAAGCTTTCTTT. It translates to CASRTQWGSEAFF.

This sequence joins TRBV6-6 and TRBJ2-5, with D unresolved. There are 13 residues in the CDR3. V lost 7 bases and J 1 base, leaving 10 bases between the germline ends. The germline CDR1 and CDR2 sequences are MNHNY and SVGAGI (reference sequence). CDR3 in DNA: TGTGCCAGCATCGTACAGCCCCAAGAGACCCAGTACTTC. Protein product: CASIVQPQETQYF.

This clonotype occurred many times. The CDR3 sequence: CASSLEALGTYEQYF. The CDR3 coding sequence is TGTGCCAGCAGCTTAGAGGCCCTGGGTACCTACGAGCAGTACTTC. This chain connects TRBV7-6 to TRBJ2-7; D ambiguous. The germline gives CDR1 SGHVS, CDR2 FNYEAQ. The V and J ends lost 1 base and 2 bases respectively, with 12 bases between them. This CDR3 comprises 15 residues.

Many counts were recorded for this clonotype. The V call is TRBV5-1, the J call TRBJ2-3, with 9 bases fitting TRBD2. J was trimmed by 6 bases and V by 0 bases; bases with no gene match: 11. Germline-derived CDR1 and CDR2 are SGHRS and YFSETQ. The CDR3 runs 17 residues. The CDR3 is CASSLGGLAGPSDTQYF. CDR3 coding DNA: TGCGCCAGCAGCTTGGGCGGGCTAGCGGGGCCAAGTGATACGCAGTATTTT.

CDR3: CASSLSSQTQYF. The CDR3 DNA reads TGTGCCAGCAGCTTATCCTCGCAGACCCAGTACTTC. The chain employs TRBV7-2 and TRBJ2-5; D is uncertain. CDR3 length: 12 amino acids. V lost 2 bases and J 6 bases, leaving 7 bases between the germline ends. Germline lookup yields CDR1 SGHTA and CDR2 FQGNSA.